A single sample gave rise to the 29 T cell receptor beta chains below, sequenced in a study of cytomegalovirus exposure and HLA in healthy donors. In the PCR, 60 Vbeta and 13 Jbeta primers were used. Assay: immunoSEQ multiplex PCR; the TCRdb copy retains only in-frame clones and omits some. The sample spans about 79,000 clones; the ten largest clones claim around 4.4%. Sequencing used PBMCs. All receptors come from a man under 40 in good health and CMV-seronegative.

The rearrangement links TRBV6-5 to TRBJ2-7; 10 bases map to TRBD1. Unmatched junction bases numbered 8, after V lost 2 bases and J lost 4 bases. Germline CDR1 and CDR2: MNHEY and SVGAGI. This CDR3 has 16 residues. The CDR3 DNA is TGTGCCAGCAGTTACGGGGGACAGGGGTTAGGGTACGAGCAGTACTTC. As protein: CASSYGGQGLGYEQYF.

The genes are TRBV10-2 and TRBJ2-7, with TRBD2 matching over 11 bases. After removal of 6 bases from V and 3 bases from J, the junction contained 4 bases not matched to a gene. This CDR3 contains 14 residues. Looked up from germline, CDR1 is WSHSY and CDR2 is SAAADI. CDR3 loop: CASSLSGGDYEQYF. The DNA of the CDR3 is TGCGCCAGCAGCCTTAGCGGGGGGGACTACGAGCAGTACTTC.

The chain has TRBV6-1 and TRBJ2-1; no reliable D call. Looked up from germline, CDR1 is MNHNS and CDR2 is SASEGT. Between the trimmed V and J ends, which lost 2 bases and 14 bases, there was a span of 16 bases. The CDR3 totals 13 residues. For the CDR3, the DNA is TGTGCCAGCAGTGAAACCGGCCGAATCCGGGAGTTCTTC. This translates into CASSETGRIREFF.

The chain employs TRBV6-1 and TRBJ2-5; maybe TRBD1 (5 bases). This CDR3 region has 16 residues. CDR1 MNHNS and CDR2 SASEGT come from the germline V gene. V lost 4 bases, J lost 7 bases, and 22 bases lay in between. CDR3 in DNA: TGTGCCAGCAGTGTACAGGTCCGGTTTCAAGTAGGGACCCAGTACTTC. Its translation is CASSVQVRFQVGTQYF.

The chain combines TRBV5-6 with TRBJ2-2; D is uncertain. This CDR3 comprises 16 residues. Looked up from germline, CDR1 is SGHDT and CDR2 is YYEEEE. V lost 1 base to trimming and J lost 4 bases, with 14 bases between them. The CDR3 DNA sequence: TGTGCCAGCAGCTTGAACGGGTTCACGGGCACCGGGGAGCTGTTTTTT. It specifies CASSLNGFTGTGELFF.

The chain uses TRBV2 and TRBJ2-7; 7 nucleotides agree with TRBD1. V lost 6 bases, J lost 0 bases, and 5 bases stayed unmatched. The germline V gene encodes CDR1 SNHLY and CDR2 FYNNEI. The CDR3 is made up of 14 amino acids. The CDR3 here is CASRDRFLSYEQYF. The CDR3 region has the DNA TGTGCCAGCAGGGACAGGTTTCTCTCCTACGAGCAGTACTTC.

The chain links TRBV11-2 to TRBJ1-2; possible D gene TRBD1, 5 bases. The V end was cut by 5 bases, the J end by 4 bases, with 23 bases between. Germline V CDR1 and CDR2: SGHAT, FQNNGV. CDR3 length: 17 residues. This CDR3 reads CASSHLLTAPGAYGYTF. CDR3 nucleotide sequence: TGTGCCAGCAGCCATCTCCTGACGGCACCTGGGGCCTATGGCTACACCTTC.

The rearrangement uses TRBV7-3 and TRBJ2-7, with 9 bases fitting TRBD2. Trimming cost V 5 bases and J 7 bases; bases outside gene matches: 9. Germline V lookup: CDR1 SGHTA, CDR2 FQGTGA. CDR3 length: 14 residues. CDR3 residues: CASSPGLASGEQYF. In DNA form, the CDR3 reads TGTGCCAGCAGCCCGGGACTAGCCTCCGGGGAGCAGTACTTC. The full variable domain, its missing parts supplied by reference TRBV7-3 and TRBJ2-7, is GAGVSQTPSNKVTEKGKYVELRCDPISGHTALYWYRQSLGQGPEFLIYFQGTGAADDSGLPNDRFFAVRPEGSVSTLKIQRTERGDSAVYLCASSPGLASGEQYFGPGTRLTVT.

The chain has TRBV4-1 and TRBJ2-3; the match to TRBD2 covers 7 bases. V shed 6 bases, J shed 5 bases, and the junction held 14 bases outside the gene matches. The CDR3 contains 16 residues. CDR1 and CDR2 from the germline V gene are MGHRA and YSYEKL. This CDR3 reads CASSQFPRGGGDTQYF. The CDR3, as DNA: TGCGCCAGCAGTCAGTTCCCGCGGGGCGGGGGAGATACGCAGTATTTT.

The gene calls are TRBV7-8 and TRBJ2-7, with 8 nucleotides matching TRBD1. V lost 5 bases to trimming and J lost 2 bases; unmatched junction nucleotides: 5. Germline values: CDR1 SGHVS, CDR2 FQNEAQ. CDR3 length equals 14 residues. The CDR3 spells CASSLRTGPYEQYF. For the CDR3, the DNA is TGTGCCAGCAGCCTTCGGACAGGGCCCTACGAGCAGTACTTC.

V gene TRBV4-1 combines with J gene TRBJ2-2; 8 nucleotides line up with TRBD2. CDR3 length: 17 residues. The junction had 13 bases not matched to a gene; V was cut back by 4 bases and J by 6 bases. Germline CDR1 is MGHRA and CDR2 is YSYEKL. CDR3 loop: CASSRVRAGGGPGELFF. The CDR3 DNA reads TGCGCCAGCAGCCGCGTTCGGGCGGGAGGTGGGCCCGGGGAGCTGTTTTTT.

The gene calls are TRBV5-1 and TRBJ1-4, with a weak D call TRBD1 (5 bases). Deletions cut 3 bases from V and 3 bases from J, with 12 bases between. CDR3 length: 15 residues. Germline assignment: CDR1 SGHRS and CDR2 YFSETQ. The DNA of the CDR3 is TGCGCCAGCAGCTCGGACCCAGGGCCTAATGAAAAACTGTTTTTT. This codes for CASSSDPGPNEKLFF.

The rearrangement joins TRBV7-2 to TRBJ1-1; no clear D. This CDR3 is 14 amino acids long. V was cut by 4 bases and J by 0 bases, with 9 bases left in between. The germline V gene encodes CDR1 SGHTA and CDR2 FQGNSA. The chain's CDR3 is CASSWNSLNTEAFF. In DNA form, the CDR3 reads TGTGCCAGCAGCTGGAACAGTCTGAACACTGAAGCTTTCTTT.

The V call is TRBV9, the J call TRBJ2-7; 8 nucleotides match TRBD1. V gave up 0 bases and J gave up 2 bases; unmatched junction bases: 4. The CDR3 length is 15 residues. The germline V gene encodes CDR1 SGDLS and CDR2 YYNGEE. The chain's CDR3 is CASSVGAGGAYEQYF. The CDR3 nucleotides are TGTGCCAGCAGCGTAGGGGCAGGGGGCGCCTACGAGCAGTACTTC.

CDR3 in amino acids: CASLQAYEQYF. The CDR3 nucleotides read TGTGCCAGCCTCCAGGCCTACGAGCAGTACTTC. This rearrangement joins TRBV11-2 to TRBJ2-7; no reliable D call. V lost 8 bases, J lost 2 bases, and 7 bases lay in between. CDR1 is SGHAT, CDR2 FQNNGV, per germline. The CDR3 runs 11 residues. Full variable domain (missing parts from reference TRBV11-2 and TRBJ2-7): EAGVAQSPRYKIIEKRQSVAFWCNPISGHATLYWYQQILGQGPKLLIQFQNNGVVDDSQLPKDRFSAERLKGVDSTLKIQPAKLEDSAVYLCASLQAYEQYFGPGTRLTVT.

The CDR3 loop reads CASGLGDRSYGYTF. DNA for the CDR3: TGTGCTAGTGGTTTGGGGGACAGGAGCTATGGCTACACCTTC. This rearrangement joins TRBV12-5 to TRBJ1-2, with 8 bases lining up with TRBD1. This CDR3 comprises 14 residues. The trim removed 1 base at V and 4 bases at J, leaving 2 bases unmatched. Germline CDR1 and CDR2: LGHNT and FRNRAP.

This chain's CDR3 is CASTRRWGDPNTEAFF. Written as DNA, the CDR3 is TGTGCCAGCACCCGCCGGTGGGGGGACCCGAACACTGAAGCTTTCTTT. The chain combines TRBV27 with TRBJ1-1, with D perhaps matching TRBD1 (5 bases). Per germline, CDR1 MNHEY and CDR2 SMNVEV (reference sequence). CDR3 size: 16 residues. Trimming took off 7 bases at V and 1 base at J, with 19 bases between the two ends.

The chain links TRBV5-8 to TRBJ2-2, with 8 bases that match TRBD1. The CDR3 totals 15 residues. Germline V gene sequence: CDR1 SGHTS, CDR2 YDEGEE. Unmatched junction bases numbered 9, after V lost 4 bases and J lost 7 bases. The CDR3 sequence is CASSPQVGTGGELFF. CDR3 bases: TGTGCCAGCAGCCCTCAGGTTGGGACAGGCGGGGAGCTGTTTTTT.

This rearrangement joins TRBV29-1 to TRBJ2-7; D is undetermined. From germline, CDR1 is SQVTM and CDR2 ANQGSEA. The CDR3 totals 8 residues. The CDR3 loop reads CNSYEQYF. Here the CDR3 DNA reads TGCAACAGCTACGAGCAGTACTTC.

V and J are TRBV13 and TRBJ1-2, with a weak D call TRBD1 (6 bases). CDR1 and CDR2 from the germline V gene are PRHDT and FYEKMQ (reference sequence). CDR3 size: 13 residues. Between the trimmed V and J ends, which lost 1 base and 8 bases, there was a span of 11 bases. CDR3 coding DNA: TGTGCCAGCAGCTTAGTTACAGGGAGAGGCTACACCTTC. It is translated as CASSLVTGRGYTF.

Concerning this clone: Other DNA variants within this sample encode the same CDR3. The CDR3 DNA is TGTGCCAGCAGCAGAGGACAGGGGAACTATGGCTACACCTTC. Its protein product is CASSRGQGNYGYTF. The J gene is TRBJ1-2, the V gene TRBV5-6; the match to TRBD1 covers 9 bases. Trimming took 4 bases from V and 2 from J; bases not matched to a gene: 3. Germline CDR1 is SGHDT and CDR2 is YYEEEE. The CDR3 is 14 residues long.

V gene TRBV7-6 combines with J gene TRBJ2-3, with 10 bases aligning to TRBD2. The V and J ends lost 6 bases and 4 bases, in that order; junction bases with no gene match: 7. CDR3 length equals 15 residues. Germline V CDR1 and CDR2: SGHVS, FNYEAQ. CDR3 bases: TGTGCCAGCAGGGCTAGCGGGAGATCCGCAGATACGCAGTATTTT. Translating it yields CASRASGRSADTQYF.

The V gene is TRBV29-1, the J gene TRBJ1-1; a possible D gene is TRBD1 (5 bases). Between the trimmed V and J ends, which lost 6 bases and 10 bases, there was a span of 18 bases. The CDR3 spans 12 residues. Germline CDR1 is SQVTM and CDR2 is ANQGSEA. CDR3: CSVDPQVLGAFF. CDR3 sequence (DNA): TGCAGCGTAGATCCACAGGTGCTCGGAGCTTTCTTT. The complete variable domain, with remaining parts taken from reference TRBV29-1 and TRBJ1-1, reads SAVISQKPSRDICQRGTSLTIQCQVDSQVTMMFWYRQQPGQSLTLIATANQGSEATYESGFVIDKFPISRPNLTFSTLTVSNMSPEDSSIYLCSVDPQVLGAFFGQGTRLTVV.

This chain uses TRBV2 with TRBJ2-1; perhaps TRBD1 as D (5 bases). Germline loops: CDR1 SNHLY, CDR2 FYNNEI. V lost 4 bases to trimming and J lost 0 bases, with 10 bases between them. The CDR3 length is 15 residues. Here the CDR3 DNA reads TGTGCCAGCAGTGGTCAGGGCAGCTCCTACAATGAGCAGTTCTTC. Residues: CASSGQGSSYNEQFF.

The CDR3 coding sequence is TGCGCCAGCAGCCCAATGACAGGGTCTGGAAACACCATATATTTT. This gives the protein CASSPMTGSGNTIYF. The rearrangement joins TRBV5-1 to TRBJ1-3; TRBD1 agrees at 7 bases. Looked up from germline, CDR1 is SGHRS and CDR2 is YFSETQ. The CDR3 runs 15 residues. V lost 4 bases to trimming and J lost 1 base; unmatched junction nucleotides: 5.

J is TRBJ1-6 and V is TRBV27; tentative D call: TRBD1 (5 bases). This CDR3 comprises 14 residues. Germline-derived CDR1 and CDR2 are MNHEY and SMNVEV (reference sequence). The V gene lost 6 bases and the J gene lost 6 bases, with 12 bases spanning the gap. The CDR3 DNA sequence: TGTGCCAGCAGCCCCGTAGGGGCTAATTCACCCCTCCACTTT. Residues: CASSPVGANSPLHF.

The genes are TRBV7-6 and TRBJ2-2; 7 positions agree with TRBD1. Per the germline V gene, CDR1 is SGHVS and CDR2 is FNYEAQ. There are 16 residues in the CDR3. The V and J ends lost 1 base and 3 bases, in that order; junction bases with no gene match: 5. The CDR3 nucleotides are TGTGCCAGCAGCTTAGTGGGGACAGTAGACACCGGGGAGCTGTTTTTT. Translated, it gives CASSLVGTVDTGELFF.

The chain uses TRBV7-9 and TRBJ1-2, with 9 bases fitting TRBD1. In germline, CDR1 is SEHNR, CDR2 FQNEAQ (reference sequence). The junction had 17 bases not matched to a gene; V was cut back by 7 bases and J by 8 bases. The length of the CDR3 is 16 residues. The CDR3 sequence is CASTVGQGPLAEGYTF. The CDR3, as DNA: TGTGCCAGCACCGTCGGACAGGGGCCTCTCGCGGAGGGCTACACCTTC.

This sequence joins TRBV6-5 and TRBJ2-1; a weak D match, TRBD2 (7 bases). The CDR3 has 15 residues. V lost 2 bases to trimming and J lost 9 bases, with 17 bases between them. CDR1 and CDR2 (germline): MNHEY, SVGAGI. CDR3 DNA: TGTGCCAGCAGTTACCGGGGGGCGCTGGGGGGTGAGCAGTTCTTC. Translating gives CASSYRGALGGEQFF.